Each of the 25 T cell receptor beta chains below was sequenced from the same sample in a study of blood T cell repertoires in COVID-19. Method: immunoSEQ multiplex PCR; TCRdb's copy keeps in-frame clones and lacks some. The data hold 300,000 to 350,000 clones, with roughly 85% observed a single time. Sequencing was done on a sample of PBMCs or T cells enriched from blood (not recorded which). Source of these receptors: a man between 25 and 39 years old who had recovered from COVID-19.

The chain has TRBV7-2 and TRBJ1-2, with a weak D call TRBD1 (6 bases). V lost 5 bases, J lost 0 bases, and 10 bases lay in between. The germline V gene encodes CDR1 SGHTA and CDR2 FQGNSA. This CDR3 is 14 amino acids long. CDR3: CASSQRTANYGYTF. The CDR3 nucleotides read TGTGCCAGCAGCCAGAGGACAGCTAACTATGGCTACACCTTC.

The chain couples TRBV18 to TRBJ1-5, with a weak D call TRBD1 (5 bases). The germline V gene encodes CDR1 KGHSH and CDR2 LQKENI. The ends were cut back, 1 base at V and 1 base at J, with 11 bases in the middle. This CDR3 region has 16 residues. The CDR3: CASSPLPGGSNQPQHF. CDR3 in DNA: TGTGCCAGCTCACCACTACCCGGGGGGAGCAATCAGCCCCAGCATTTT.

The chain recombines TRBV9 with TRBJ1-4; 9 bases line up with TRBD1. Trimming cost V 1 base and J 7 bases; bases outside gene matches: 8. This CDR3 comprises 16 residues. Germline values: CDR1 SGDLS, CDR2 YYNGEE. The CDR3 loop is CASSVRGQGVGEKLFF. DNA of the CDR3: TGTGCCAGCAGCGTACGGGGACAGGGAGTCGGTGAAAAACTGTTTTTT.

This clone was detected a few times. This sequence joins TRBV21-1 and TRBJ2-1; the D call TRBD2 from the table was never checked on the DNA. TRBV21-1 is labeled a pseudogene. The CDR3 runs 16 residues. CDR3 in DNA: TGTGCCAGCAGCAAGTATAGCGGGGGGCCCTACAATGAGCAGTTCTTC. The encoded protein is CASSKYSGGPYNEQFF.

This clone was seen more than once but under ten times. The rearrangement uses TRBV6-2 or TRBV6-3 and TRBJ2-7; 10 bases are a match to TRBD2. The V segment lost 0 bases and the J segment 4 bases; nucleotides outside the gene matches: 6. Germline CDR1 reads MNHEY; CDR2 reads SVGEGT. The CDR3 has 16 residues. The CDR3 DNA follows: TGTGCCAGCAGTTACTCCTCCAGCGGGGGGGTTTACGAGCAGTACTTC. Protein sequence: CASSYSSSGGVYEQYF.

The chain employs TRBV19 and TRBJ1-2; D possibly corresponds to TRBD1 (6 bases). There are 19 residues in the CDR3. CDR1 is LNHDA and CDR2 is SQIVND in the germline V gene (reference sequence). With 2 bases removed from V and 4 bases from J, the gap between germline ends came to 26 bases. The CDR3, as DNA: TGTGCCAGTAGTATAAAAACCGGGACACAAGTCGTGCCCTTCTATGGCTACACCTTC. Its protein product is CASSIKTGTQVVPFYGYTF.

This clone showed up just once. J is TRBJ1-4 and V is TRBV27; D is ambiguous. V was cut by 5 bases and J by 8 bases, with 15 bases left in between. The germline V gene has CDR1 MNHEY and CDR2 SMNVEV (reference sequence). The CDR3 covers 14 residues. The CDR3 coding sequence is TGTGCCAGCAGTACCATAGGATCGAGGGAAAAACTGTTTTTT. It codes for CASSTIGSREKLFF.

The rearrangement joins TRBV4-3 to TRBJ2-5, with D possibly matching TRBD1 (5 bases). Trimming took 3 bases from V and 4 from J, leaving 18 bases between them. CDR3 length equals 16 residues. Germline V gene data show CDR1 as LGHNA and CDR2 as YSLEER. CDR3 region: CASSQLSQGGRETQYF. The CDR3 DNA reads TGCGCCAGCAGCCAGTTGTCCCAGGGCGGTCGAGAGACCCAGTACTTC.

This rearrangement joins TRBV4-3 to TRBJ1-2; D is perhaps TRBD1 (6 bases). Trimming shortened V by 5 bases and J by 4 bases, and 17 bases separated the two germline ends. The CDR3 has 15 residues. CDR1 is LGHNA and CDR2 is YSLEER in the germline V gene. Here the CDR3 DNA reads TGCGCCAGCAGCGGCACGGAGGGGGGGGCCTATGGCTACACCTTC. Translating it yields CASSGTEGGAYGYTF.

The chain recombines TRBV6-4 with TRBJ2-2, with TRBD1 identical over 7 bases. V was clipped by 5 bases and J by 4 bases; unmatched bases: 4. Germline V CDR1 and CDR2: MRHNA, SNTAGT. The CDR3 has 14 residues. The CDR3 loop reads CASSTQGFTGELFF. CDR3 coding DNA: TGTGCCAGCAGTACACAGGGGTTCACCGGGGAGCTGTTTTTT.

The chain couples TRBV18 to TRBJ1-4; a possible D gene is TRBD1 (6 bases). The germline V gene encodes CDR1 KGHSH and CDR2 LQKENI. The CDR3 covers 13 residues. Trimming cost V 4 bases and J 7 bases, with 10 bases left between them. CDR3 coding DNA: TGTGCCAGCTCACAACAGGGTTTTGAAAAACTGTTTTTT. Its protein product is CASSQQGFEKLFF.

The chain couples TRBV5-1 to TRBJ1-1; D unclear. This CDR3 contains 14 residues. The V gene's germline CDR1 is SGHRS and CDR2 YFSETQ. V was shortened by 1 base and J by 1 base, with 8 bases between the two germline ends. The CDR3 sequence: CASSLLPGNTEAFF. The DNA of the CDR3 is TGCGCCAGCAGCTTGTTACCGGGGAACACTGAAGCTTTCTTT.

The chain employs TRBV29-1 and TRBJ1-2, with 10 bases fitting TRBD1. The J segment lost 5 bases and the V segment lost 5 bases, leaving 8 bases of the junction unmatched. The CDR3 consists of 14 residues. Per the germline V gene, CDR1 is SQVTM and CDR2 is ANQGSEA. The CDR3 sequence is CSVIGTGEWYGYTF. CDR3 sequence (DNA): TGCAGCGTTATCGGGACAGGGGAATGGTATGGCTACACCTTC.

The chain carries TRBV2 and TRBJ1-5; 9 bases line up with TRBD1. The length of the CDR3 is 15 residues. Germline loops: CDR1 SNHLY, CDR2 FYNNEI. Trimming at V came to 4 bases and at J to 7 bases, leaving 8 bases not matched to a gene. CDR3 region: CASSGEGQGVQPQHF. CDR3 bases: TGTGCCAGCAGTGGGGAGGGACAGGGAGTGCAGCCCCAGCATTTT.

The chain recombines TRBV6-2 or TRBV6-3 with TRBJ1-5; a weak D match, TRBD1 (6 bases). The CDR3 has 19 residues. V shed 1 base and J shed 0 bases, with 19 bases lying between them. CDR1 and CDR2 from the germline V gene are MNHEY and SVGEGT. The CDR3, as DNA: TGTGCCAGCAGTTACTGGACACCTATACAGGGAGATAGCAATCAGCCCCAGCATTTT. Encoded protein: CASSYWTPIQGDSNQPQHF.

This chain connects TRBV13 to TRBJ2-7, with 9 bases lining up with TRBD1. The CDR3 is made up of 14 amino acids. The V and J ends lost 4 bases and 5 bases, in that order; junction bases with no gene match: 6. CDR1 and CDR2 from the germline V gene are PRHDT and FYEKMQ (reference sequence). In DNA, the CDR3 is TGTGCCAGCAGCTCCGTGGGACAGGGAGACGAGCAGTACTTC. Translated, it gives CASSSVGQGDEQYF.

The chain is built from TRBV2 and TRBJ1-2; D gene uncertain. The germline V gene has CDR1 SNHLY and CDR2 FYNNEI. Trimming pared 8 bases from V and 0 bases from J, leaving 10 bases between. CDR3 size: 13 residues. In nucleotides, the CDR3 is TGTGCCAGCGTACCGGGTCCTAACTATGGCTACACCTTC. It codes for CASVPGPNYGYTF.

V is TRBV13 and J is TRBJ1-2; 8 bases are a match to TRBD1. The CDR3 spans 13 residues. Germline-derived CDR1 and CDR2 are PRHDT and FYEKMQ (reference sequence). V shed 6 bases, J shed 5 bases, and the junction held 5 bases outside the gene matches. CDR3 sequence (DNA): TGTGCCAGCAGACAAGGACAGGGTTATGGCTACACCTTC. It yields the protein CASRQGQGYGYTF.

V and J are TRBV4-3 and TRBJ2-3; 10 nucleotides line up with TRBD2. With V trimmed by 7 bases and J by 2 bases, 9 bases remained unmatched. The CDR3 contains 16 residues. Germline V lookup: CDR1 LGHNA, CDR2 YSLEER. CDR3 protein: CASNPQLAGNTDTQYF. The CDR3 coding sequence is TGCGCCAGCAACCCCCAACTAGCGGGGAACACAGATACGCAGTATTTT.

This chain uses TRBV7-2 with TRBJ2-7, with D tentatively TRBD2 (7 bases). This CDR3 region has 13 residues. V lost 8 bases and J 1 base, leaving 12 bases between the germline ends. Germline V lookup: CDR1 SGHTA, CDR2 FQGNSA. The CDR3 nucleotides read TGTGCCAGCGGCGGGGGCAAGTCCTACGAGCAGTACTTC. Translated, it gives CASGGGKSYEQYF.

V is TRBV30 and J is TRBJ2-5; 10 bases line up with TRBD2. In germline, CDR1 is GTSNPN, CDR2 SVGIG (reference sequence). The CDR3 is 14 amino acids. Trimming took 4 bases from V and 5 from J; bases not matched to a gene: 7. CDR3 DNA: TGTGCCTGGAAAGCGGGGGGGCCGGCGGAGACCCAGTACTTC. Its translation is CAWKAGGPAETQYF. The full variable domain, completed using reference TRBV30 and TRBJ2-5, is SQTIHQWPATLVQPVGSPLSLECTVEGTSNPNLYWYRQAAGRGLQLLFYSVGIGQISSEVPQNLSASRPQDRQFILSSKKLLLSDSGFYLCAWKAGGPAETQYFGPGTRLLVL.

This chain connects TRBV5-1 to TRBJ1-1, with D unclear. The CDR3 length is 13 residues. V was trimmed by 0 bases and J by 10 bases, leaving 13 bases between them. The germline CDR1 and CDR2 sequences are SGHRS and YFSETQ. The chain's CDR3 is CASSLARSPGAFF. The CDR3 coding sequence is TGCGCCAGCAGCTTGGCCAGGTCTCCTGGAGCTTTCTTT.

The rearrangement links TRBV28 to TRBJ1-1; 10 positions agree with TRBD1. The CDR3 has 16 amino acids. The germline gives CDR1 MDHEN, CDR2 SYDVKM. V shed 6 bases and J 4 bases; nucleotides not matched to a gene: 11. The chain's CDR3 is CASSRPGQGFGTEAFF. The CDR3 DNA sequence: TGTGCCAGCAGCCGACCGGGACAGGGGTTCGGCACTGAAGCTTTCTTT.

J is TRBJ1-6 and V is TRBV4-1; D is unresolved. CDR1 and CDR2 (germline): MGHRA, YSYEKL. The V gene lost 0 bases and the J gene lost 9 bases, with 6 bases spanning the gap. This CDR3 contains 13 residues. The CDR3 DNA follows: TGCGCCAGCAGCCAAGATATAATTTCACCCCTCCACTTT. It encodes CASSQDIISPLHF.

The rearrangement uses TRBV19 and TRBJ1-6, with D unresolved. V shed 5 bases and J shed 0 bases, with 8 bases lying between them. CDR1 is LNHDA and CDR2 is SQIVND in the germline V gene (reference sequence). The CDR3 is 15 residues long. CDR3 nucleotide sequence: TGTGCCAGTAGTCCGTTCAGCTCCTATAATTCACCCCTCCACTTT. Protein sequence: CASSPFSSYNSPLHF.